One and the same sample provided the 16 T cell receptor beta chains below, sequenced in a study of Ad26.COV2.S vaccination and SARS-CoV-2 variants. Profiled with immunoSEQ multiplex PCR; TCRdb holds only in-frame clones, not every one. The repertoire holds roughly 510,000 clones, with roughly 89% as singletons. Specified treatment: approximately 18 received Ad26.COV2.S at low or high dose, single or two shots; roughly five received placebo; per-sample allocation not given. Day 63 following the first vaccine or placebo injection was when the samples were taken. The input for sequencing was peripheral blood, taken in a trial of Ad26.COV2.S vaccine versus placebo. Receptors were obtained from a person aged 18-65 years who received the Ad26.COV2.S COVID-19 vaccine or a placebo.

This chain links TRBV19 with TRBJ1-1; D ambiguous. Trimming shortened V by 5 bases and J by 8 bases, and 12 bases separated the two germline ends. Germline values: CDR1 LNHDA, CDR2 SQIVND (reference sequence). The CDR3 spans 12 residues. CDR3 coding DNA: TGTGCCAGTAGTGCCCGACCGGGGGAAGCTTTCTTT. It translates to CASSARPGEAFF. The full variable domain, in which reference TRBV19 and TRBJ1-1 provide the parts outside the CDR3, is DGGITQSPKYLFRKEGQNVTLSCEQNLNHDAMYWYRQDPGQGLRLIYYSQIVNDFQKGDIAEGYSVSREKKESFPLTVTSAQKNPTAFYLCASSARPGEAFFGQGTRLTVV.

The V gene is TRBV6-5, the J gene TRBJ2-6; no clear D. CDR3 length equals 14 residues. The germline V gene has CDR1 MNHEY and CDR2 SVGAGI. With 6 bases removed from V and 1 base from J, the gap between germline ends came to 7 bases. The CDR3 region has the DNA TGTGCCAGCAGACAGTATTCTGGGGCCAACGTCCTGACTTTC. Translated: CASRQYSGANVLTF.

This clone was seen once. For the CDR3, the DNA is TGTGCCAGCAGCGAACAGGGGAGAACCGGGGAGCTGTTTTTT. It codes for CASSEQGRTGELFF. The chain uses TRBV28 and TRBJ2-2, with 7 bases matching TRBD1. With V trimmed by 6 bases and J by 5 bases, 6 bases remained unmatched. This CDR3 comprises 14 residues. Germline V gives CDR1 MDHEN, CDR2 SYDVKM.

The genes are TRBV15 and TRBJ1-5; a weak D match, TRBD1 (6 bases). The CDR3 is made up of 15 amino acids. Trimming left V 3 bases short and J 1 base short, with 10 bases between. Germline loops: CDR1 LNHNV, CDR2 YYDKDF (reference sequence). As DNA, the CDR3 is TGTGCCACCAGCAGTGAACAGGGAAGCAATCAGCCCCAGCATTTT. It yields the protein CATSSEQGSNQPQHF.

The rearrangement uses TRBV9 and TRBJ2-7, with TRBD2 as a possible D gene (6 bases). The germline V and J ends were trimmed by 0 bases and 5 bases, with 21 bases remaining between them. Looked up from germline, CDR1 is SGDLS and CDR2 is YYNGEE. This CDR3 is built from 17 residues. The CDR3 coding sequence is TGTGCCAGCAGCGTAGACCTGAGTGGAGGGATTATGGACGAGCAGTACTTC. Protein: CASSVDLSGGIMDEQYF.

The chain employs TRBV7-2 and TRBJ2-5, with D unclear. Trimming stripped 0 bases from V and 2 bases from J, with 7 bases between. This CDR3 comprises 14 residues. Germline assignment: CDR1 SGHTA and CDR2 FQGNSA. The CDR3 sequence is CASSLAPAQETQYF. Here the CDR3 DNA reads TGTGCCAGCAGCTTAGCGCCAGCGCAAGAGACCCAGTACTTC.

The chain employs TRBV4-3 and TRBJ1-2; D perhaps matches TRBD1 (5 bases). The CDR3 loop spans 15 amino acids. Germline values: CDR1 LGHNA, CDR2 YSLEER. V shed 1 base and J shed 1 base, with 10 bases lying between them. The CDR3 loop is CASSQVEGINYGYTF. The CDR3 nucleotides read TGCGCCAGCAGCCAAGTCGAGGGGATTAACTATGGCTACACCTTC.

The chain couples TRBV5-4 to TRBJ1-2, with D unclear. Germline V gives CDR1 SGHNT, CDR2 YYREEE (reference sequence). CDR3 length equals 16 residues. V was pared by 4 bases and J by 8 bases, with 24 bases between. The CDR3 sequence: CASSAPGRRIENGYTF. The CDR3 nucleotides are TGTGCCAGCAGCGCCCCTGGACGGCGTATAGAGAACGGCTACACCTTC.

This clone was seen only once. V is TRBV5-6 and J is TRBJ2-3; D is unresolved. V shed 5 bases and J shed 4 bases, with 5 bases lying between them. CDR3 length: 11 amino acids. Germline V gene data show CDR1 as SGHDT and CDR2 as YYEEEE. The CDR3 reads CASRGADTQYF. In DNA, the CDR3 is TGTGCCAGCAGAGGTGCAGATACGCAGTATTTT.

This clone occurred once. This chain links TRBV5-4 with TRBJ1-2, with TRBD1 matching over 7 bases. The CDR3 is made up of 14 amino acids. V shed 0 bases and J 6 bases; nucleotides not matched to a gene: 5. Germline V gives CDR1 SGHNT, CDR2 YYREEE (reference sequence). CDR3 nucleotide sequence: TGTGCCAGCAGCTTGGCAGCAGGGGGAAATGGCTACACCTTC. Translating gives CASSLAAGGNGYTF.

V and J are TRBV6-6 and TRBJ1-5; no reliable D call. The CDR3 runs 16 residues. In germline, CDR1 is MNHNY, CDR2 SVGAGI (reference sequence). Between the trimmed V and J ends, which lost 2 bases and 0 bases, there was a span of 11 bases. The CDR3 here is CASSYPPGVSNQPQHF. Written as DNA, the CDR3 is TGTGCCAGCAGTTACCCCCCCGGAGTTAGCAATCAGCCCCAGCATTTT.

This chain joins TRBV7-9 and TRBJ1-1; the D gene is possibly TRBD1 (6 bases). V was pared by 3 bases and J by 11 bases, with 13 bases between. CDR3 length: 12 amino acids. Germline V gene lookup returns CDR1 SEHNR and CDR2 FQNEAQ (reference sequence). The CDR3 is CASSLGEGEAFF. CDR3 nucleotide sequence: TGTGCCAGCAGCTTGGGTGAGGGGGAGGCTTTCTTT. The full variable domain, in which reference TRBV7-9 and TRBJ1-1 provide the parts outside the CDR3, is DTGVSQNPRHKITKRGQNVTFRCDPISEHNRLYWYRQTLGQGPEFLTYFQNEAQLEKSRLLSDRFSAERPKGSFSTLEIQRTEQGDSAMYLCASSLGEGEAFFGQGTRLTVV.

J is TRBJ2-5 and V is TRBV5-4; D gene unclear. CDR3 length equals 13 residues. Trimming cost V 4 bases and J 1 base, with 8 bases left between them. Germline V gene lookup returns CDR1 SGHNT and CDR2 YYREEE (reference sequence). CDR3 amino acids: CASSPDLQETQYF. DNA for the CDR3: TGTGCCAGCAGCCCGGACCTCCAAGAGACCCAGTACTTC.

The J gene is TRBJ2-5, the V gene TRBV27, with 7 nucleotides matching TRBD2. With V trimmed by 8 bases and J by 5 bases, 5 bases remained unmatched. Germline CDR1 is MNHEY and CDR2 is SMNVEV (reference sequence). The CDR3 length is 12 residues. CDR3 bases: TGTGCCAGCCGACTAGCCCGGGAGACCCAGTACTTC. It specifies CASRLARETQYF.

V and J are TRBV2 and TRBJ2-1; 7 positions agree with TRBD2. Per germline, CDR1 SNHLY and CDR2 FYNNEI. CDR3 length: 15 amino acids. V gave up 6 bases and J gave up 5 bases; unmatched junction bases: 10. In DNA, the CDR3 is TGTGCCAGCAGGAGGGACTACCAAAAGAACAATGAGCAGTTCTTC. It codes for CASRRDYQKNNEQFF.

The CDR3 sequence is CASSQGLAGPGELFF. In DNA, the CDR3 is TGTGCCAGCAGCCAGGGACTAGCGGGACCCGGGGAGCTGTTTTTT. The V gene is TRBV5-4, the J gene TRBJ2-2; 13 bases line up with TRBD2. The CDR3 contains 15 residues. CDR1 is SGHNT and CDR2 is YYREEE in the germline V gene (reference sequence). Germline trimming cut 4 bases from V and 6 bases from J; bases unmatched to any gene: 3.